A single sample gave rise to the 19 T cell receptor beta chains below, sequenced in a study of cytomegalovirus exposure and HLA in healthy donors. PCR employed 60 Vbeta and 13 Jbeta primers. TCRdb's table, derived via immunoSEQ multiplex PCR, lists solely in-frame clones and lacks some. The table lists about 210,000 clones, roughly 78% of them singletons, with approximately 0.47% in the top ten. The sequenced material came from PBMCs. Every receptor here comes from a boy aged 5-17 years in good health and CMV-seronegative.

The rearrangement links TRBV11-2 to TRBJ2-1; 13 bases align to TRBD2. The CDR3 spans 16 residues. In germline, CDR1 is SGHAT, CDR2 FQNNGV. The J segment lost 4 bases and the V segment lost 5 bases, leaving 5 bases of the junction unmatched. The CDR3 DNA reads TGTGCCAGCAGCCGGCGGACTAGCGGGAGTTACAATGAGCAGTTCTTC. This gives the protein CASSRRTSGSYNEQFF.

The chain carries TRBV2 and TRBJ1-1, with 8 bases fitting TRBD1. The CDR3 runs to 14 residues. The germline CDR1 and CDR2 sequences are SNHLY and FYNNEI. V shed 4 bases, J shed 5 bases, and the junction held 6 bases outside the gene matches. The CDR3 sequence is CASSGNRGGTEAFF. For the CDR3, the DNA is TGTGCCAGCAGTGGAAACAGGGGGGGGACTGAAGCTTTCTTT.

The chain carries TRBV6-1 and TRBJ1-4, with D unresolved. Germline V gene data show CDR1 as MNHNS and CDR2 as SASEGT. The CDR3 is made up of 15 amino acids. V was cut by 5 bases and J by 5 bases, with 15 bases left in between. The CDR3 bases are TGTGCCAGCAGTCTCCTTCAATGGCGGAATGAAAAACTGTTTTTT. Translated: CASSLLQWRNEKLFF.

This clone was counted once. This chain connects TRBV19 to TRBJ1-1, with D unclear. In germline, CDR1 is LNHDA, CDR2 SQIVND (reference sequence). This CDR3 is built from 14 residues. V lost 0 bases and J lost 3, with 8 bases in between. The CDR3 DNA reads as TGTGCCAGTAGTATAGATCTAGAGTACACTGAAGCTTTCTTT. It is translated as CASSIDLEYTEAFF.

This chain connects TRBV30 to TRBJ1-2; a weak D match, TRBD1 (5 bases). The V end was cut by 5 bases, the J end by 4 bases, with 14 bases between. Germline CDR1 reads GTSNPN; CDR2 reads SVGIG (reference sequence). The CDR3 length is 13 residues. CDR3 nucleotide sequence: TGTGCCTGGGGAGGGGAGGCCAGCTATGGCTACACCTTC. This gives the protein CAWGGEASYGYTF.

J is TRBJ2-7 and V is TRBV7-9, with D hard to call. Germline CDR1 and CDR2: SEHNR and FQNEAQ (reference sequence). The CDR3 extends over 11 amino acids. The V and J ends lost 4 bases and 3 bases respectively, with 4 bases between them. The CDR3 loop is CASSYNYEQYF. CDR3 sequence (DNA): TGTGCCAGCAGCTATAACTACGAGCAGTACTTC.

Details on this clone: The sample holds other DNA sequences that translate to the same CDR3. This rearrangement joins TRBV30 to TRBJ1-1; D possibly corresponds to TRBD1 (5 bases). V lost 2 bases and J 0 bases, leaving 7 bases between the germline ends. Germline CDR1 GTSNPN, CDR2 SVGIG (reference sequence). This CDR3 comprises 13 residues. The CDR3 here is CAWSSGLNTEAFF. The DNA for the CDR3 is TGTGCCTGGAGTTCAGGGTTGAACACTGAAGCTTTCTTT.

This clone came up a few times. This specimen includes other DNA sequences encoding the same CDR3. The rearrangement joins TRBV6-6 to TRBJ1-1; tentative D call: TRBD1 (6 bases). Looked up from germline, CDR1 is MNHNY and CDR2 is SVGAGI (reference sequence). Trimming stripped 6 bases from V and 4 bases from J, with 9 bases between. This CDR3 has 12 amino acids. The CDR3 DNA reads as TGTGCCAGCAGACAGGGATCCACTGAAGCTTTCTTT. It codes for CASRQGSTEAFF.

The rearrangement joins TRBV6-6 to TRBJ2-5, with 8 nucleotides matching TRBD2. Looked up from germline, CDR1 is MNHNY and CDR2 is SVGAGI (reference sequence). J gave up 5 bases and V 6 bases, and 8 bases lay outside the gene matches. This CDR3 is 14 amino acids long. The CDR3 nucleotides are TGTGCCAGCAGGGGCGGGGGGCGTGCGGAGACCCAGTACTTC. Amino acid sequence: CASRGGGRAETQYF.

This clone was counted a single time. The J gene is TRBJ1-1, the V gene TRBV27; 8 positions match TRBD1. CDR1 MNHEY and CDR2 SMNVEV come from the germline V gene (reference sequence). This CDR3 contains 15 residues. V dropped 3 bases and J dropped 3; count of bases not matched to a gene: 6. The CDR3 nucleotides read TGTGCCAGCAGTTTCCTCGGACAGGGAGACACTGAAGCTTTCTTT. Its translation: CASSFLGQGDTEAFF.

This chain links TRBV7-7 with TRBJ2-1, with 10 bases lining up with TRBD2. This CDR3 comprises 16 residues. V was pared by 4 bases and J by 2 bases, with 5 bases of the junction left unmatched. The germline gives CDR1 SSHAT, CDR2 FNYEAQ (reference sequence). CDR3 sequence (DNA): TGTGCCAGCAGCTCCAGCGGGAGGGCAGCCTACAATGAGCAGTTCTTC. It is translated as CASSSSGRAAYNEQFF.

As to this clone: At one end the junction does not follow the germline gene, possibly because of a read error. The gene calls are TRBV7-7 and TRBJ2-2, with 9 nucleotides matching TRBD2. Germline CDR1 and CDR2: SSHAT and FNYEAQ (reference sequence). The CDR3 sequence is 17 residues long. The CDR3, as DNA: TGTGCTAGCAGCTTACGATCTAGCGGGGCGAACACCGGGGAGCTGTTTTTT. Its translation: CASSLRSSGANTGELFF.

This chain links TRBV18 with TRBJ2-5, with 7 positions matching TRBD1. The germline gives CDR1 KGHSH, CDR2 LQKENI. The CDR3 sequence is 15 residues long. J lost 2 bases, V lost 4 bases, and 7 bases had no gene match. CDR3 in DNA: TGTGCCAGCTCACTTAGGGGGACAGAGCAAGAGACCCAGTACTTC. Protein product: CASSLRGTEQETQYF.

The chain is built from TRBV9 and TRBJ2-3; the match to TRBD2 covers 7 bases. Trimming cost V 3 bases and J 4 bases; bases outside gene matches: 8. Per the germline V gene, CDR1 is SGDLS and CDR2 is YYNGEE. The CDR3 is 15 residues long. The CDR3 reads CASSGGGTASDTQYF. DNA of the CDR3: TGTGCCAGCAGCGGGGGGGGAACGGCGTCAGATACGCAGTATTTT.

V gene TRBV2 combines with J gene TRBJ1-1; 7 bases line up with TRBD1. The V gene's germline CDR1 is SNHLY and CDR2 FYNNEI. This CDR3 has 12 residues. Unmatched junction bases numbered 1, after V lost 2 bases and J lost 7 bases. CDR3 sequence (DNA): TGTGCCAGCAGTGAACAGGGGGTTGAAGCTTTCTTT. Translation: CASSEQGVEAFF.

This clone showed up just a few times. The rearrangement joins TRBV5-1 to TRBJ2-3; 8 bases are shared with TRBD1. V lost 3 bases and J lost 8; bases outside the gene matches: 20. Germline V lookup: CDR1 SGHRS, CDR2 YFSETQ. The CDR3 consists of 18 residues. CDR3 DNA sequence: TGCGCCAGCAGCTCGGTCCCGACAGGGGCGCAGGTGGCGAGTACGCAGTATTTT. Translated: CASSSVPTGAQVASTQYF.

This chain joins TRBV19 and TRBJ2-7; D remains unclear. In germline, CDR1 is LNHDA, CDR2 SQIVND (reference sequence). The CDR3 runs 14 residues. The V end was cut by 1 base, the J end by 0 bases, with 7 bases between. CDR3 DNA sequence: TGTGCCAGTAGTATAGCGTTTAGCTCCTACGAGCAGTACTTC. Translated: CASSIAFSSYEQYF.

The V and J genes are TRBV5-4 and TRBJ1-4; a weak D match, TRBD1 (5 bases). This CDR3 is 15 amino acids long. Germline-derived CDR1 and CDR2 are SGHNT and YYREEE (reference sequence). Trimming left V 4 bases short and J 0 bases short, with 10 bases between. The CDR3 protein is CASSTTGSTNEKLFF. The DNA of the CDR3 is TGTGCCAGCAGCACTACAGGATCAACTAATGAAAAACTGTTTTTT. Drawing the rest from reference TRBV5-4 and TRBJ1-4, the complete variable domain is ETGVTQSPTHLIKTRGQQVTLRCSSQSGHNTVSWYQQALGQGPQFIFQYYREEENGRGNFPPRFSGLQFPNYSSELNVNALELDDSALYLCASSTTGSTNEKLFFGSGTQLSVL.

The chain recombines TRBV11-2 with TRBJ1-2; TRBD1 is a possible D gene (6 bases). V lost 1 base and J lost 5, with 17 bases in between. The length of the CDR3 is 16 residues. CDR1 and CDR2 (germline): SGHAT, FQNNGV. This CDR3 reads CASSLVRGGYGYGYTF. The DNA of the CDR3 is TGTGCCAGCAGCTTAGTTCGGGGGGGCTATGGGTATGGCTACACCTTC. Full variable domain (rest looked up from reference TRBV11-2 and TRBJ1-2): EAGVAQSPRYKIIEKRQSVAFWCNPISGHATLYWYQQILGQGPKLLIQFQNNGVVDDSQLPKDRFSAERLKGVDSTLKIQPAKLEDSAVYLCASSLVRGGYGYGYTFGSGTRLTVV.